This T cell receptor beta chain was sequenced during a study of T cell changes during pregnancy in multiple sclerosis. Measured with immunoSEQ multiplex PCR; TCRdb has only the in-frame clones, and not every one. The profile shows 65,000 to 85,000 clones, about 93% of them singletons. Germline V lookup: CDR1 SGHRS, CDR2 YFSETQ. With 6 bases removed from V and 2 bases from J, the gap between germline ends came to 7 bases. This CDR3 contains 12 residues. The TCR sequence derives from a female donor with multiple sclerosis, enrolled in a pregnancy study. The rearrangement uses TRBV5-1 and TRBJ2-3; D ambiguous. The sequences come from CD4+ T cells from peripheral blood mononuclear cells, collected after pregnancy. CDR3 amino acids: CASNRDTDTQYF. The CDR3 coding sequence is TGCGCCAGCAACCGCGACACAGATACGCAGTATTTT.